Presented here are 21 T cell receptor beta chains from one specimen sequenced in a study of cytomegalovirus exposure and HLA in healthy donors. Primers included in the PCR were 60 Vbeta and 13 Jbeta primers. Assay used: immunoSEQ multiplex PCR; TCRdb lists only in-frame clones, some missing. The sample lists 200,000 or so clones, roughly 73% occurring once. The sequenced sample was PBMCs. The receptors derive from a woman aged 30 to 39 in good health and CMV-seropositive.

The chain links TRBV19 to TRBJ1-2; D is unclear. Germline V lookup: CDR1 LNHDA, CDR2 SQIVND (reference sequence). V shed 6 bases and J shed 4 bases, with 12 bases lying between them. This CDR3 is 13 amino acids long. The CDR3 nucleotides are TGTGCCAGTAGGCCCACGAGAGGCTATGGCTACACCTTC. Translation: CASRPTRGYGYTF.

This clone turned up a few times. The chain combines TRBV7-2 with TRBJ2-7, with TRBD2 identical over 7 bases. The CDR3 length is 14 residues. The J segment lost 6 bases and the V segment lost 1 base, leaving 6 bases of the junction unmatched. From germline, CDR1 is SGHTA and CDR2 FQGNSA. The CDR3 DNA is TGTGCCAGCAGCTTAGGGCGCGGGAGCGGCGAGCAGTACTTC. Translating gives CASSLGRGSGEQYF.

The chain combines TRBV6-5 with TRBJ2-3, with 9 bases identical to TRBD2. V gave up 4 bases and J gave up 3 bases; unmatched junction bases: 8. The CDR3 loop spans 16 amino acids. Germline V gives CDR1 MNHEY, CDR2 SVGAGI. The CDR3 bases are TGTGCCAGCAGTTTATTAGCGGGAGAAGGGACAGATACGCAGTATTTT. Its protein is CASSLLAGEGTDTQYF.

The CDR3 DNA reads as TGTGCCAGCAGTGAAATGGCAGGGGGTGGTTCACCCCTCCACTTT. Amino acid sequence: CASSEMAGGGSPLHF. The chain has TRBV6-1 and TRBJ1-6, with 7 positions matching TRBD1. V shed 2 bases, J shed 9 bases, and the junction held 7 bases outside the gene matches. CDR3 size: 15 residues. Per germline, CDR1 MNHNS and CDR2 SASEGT.

The CDR3 DNA sequence: TGTGCCTGGAGTCCGAGCGGGGAAAAACTGTTTTTT. Encoded protein: CAWSPSGEKLFF. This chain links TRBV30 with TRBJ1-4; D remains ambiguous. Germline V CDR1 and CDR2: GTSNPN, SVGIG (reference sequence). The CDR3 extends over 12 amino acids. Trimming shortened V by 2 bases and J by 8 bases, and 9 bases separated the two germline ends.

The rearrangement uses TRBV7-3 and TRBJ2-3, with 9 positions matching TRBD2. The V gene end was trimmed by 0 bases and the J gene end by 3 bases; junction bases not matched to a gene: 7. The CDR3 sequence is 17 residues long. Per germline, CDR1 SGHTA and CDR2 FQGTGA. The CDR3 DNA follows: TGTGCCAGCAGCTTAACGGGTGCGGGAGGGCAGACAGATACGCAGTATTTT. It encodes CASSLTGAGGQTDTQYF.

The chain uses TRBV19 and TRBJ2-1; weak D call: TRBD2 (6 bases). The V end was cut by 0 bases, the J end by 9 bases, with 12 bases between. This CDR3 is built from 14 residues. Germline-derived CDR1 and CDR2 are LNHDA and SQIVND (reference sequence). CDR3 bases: TGTGCCAGTAGTATAGATGGGGGAGGACCTGAGCAGTTCTTC. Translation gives CASSIDGGGPEQFF.

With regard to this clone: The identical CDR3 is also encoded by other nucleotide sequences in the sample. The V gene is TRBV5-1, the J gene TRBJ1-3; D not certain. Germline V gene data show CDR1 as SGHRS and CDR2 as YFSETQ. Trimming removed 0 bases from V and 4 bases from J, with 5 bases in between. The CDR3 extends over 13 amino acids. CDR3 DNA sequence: TGCGCCAGCAGCTTGGGGCAGGGAAACACCATATATTTT. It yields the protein CASSLGQGNTIYF.

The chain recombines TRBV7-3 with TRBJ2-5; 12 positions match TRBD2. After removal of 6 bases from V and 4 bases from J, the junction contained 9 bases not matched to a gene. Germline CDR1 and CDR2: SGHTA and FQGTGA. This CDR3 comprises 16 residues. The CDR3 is CASSALAGGPVETQYF. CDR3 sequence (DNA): TGTGCCAGCAGTGCGCTAGCGGGGGGGCCGGTAGAGACCCAGTACTTC.

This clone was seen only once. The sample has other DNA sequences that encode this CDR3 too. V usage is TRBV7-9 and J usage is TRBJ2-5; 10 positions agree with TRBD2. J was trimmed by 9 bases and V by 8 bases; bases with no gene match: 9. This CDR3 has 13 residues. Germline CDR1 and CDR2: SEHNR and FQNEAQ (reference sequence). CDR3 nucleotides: TGTGCCAGCTTAGGGCTAGCGGGGGAGGCCCAGTACTTC. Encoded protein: CASLGLAGEAQYF.

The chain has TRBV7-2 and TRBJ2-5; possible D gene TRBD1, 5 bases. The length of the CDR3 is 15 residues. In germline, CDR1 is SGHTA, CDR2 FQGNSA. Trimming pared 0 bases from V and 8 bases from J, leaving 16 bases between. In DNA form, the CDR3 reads TGTGCCAGCAGCTTAGCCTGGCAGGGCAGTCGTACCCAGTACTTC. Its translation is CASSLAWQGSRTQYF.

CDR3 sequence: CASSGVGGPYEQYF. The CDR3, as DNA: TGTGCCAGCAGCGGCGTCGGAGGACCCTACGAGCAGTACTTC. The J gene is TRBJ2-7, the V gene TRBV7-6; tentatively, D is TRBD2 (5 bases). V dropped 5 bases and J dropped 2 bases, with 13 bases sitting between them. CDR3 length: 14 amino acids. Per the germline V gene, CDR1 is SGHVS and CDR2 is FNYEAQ.

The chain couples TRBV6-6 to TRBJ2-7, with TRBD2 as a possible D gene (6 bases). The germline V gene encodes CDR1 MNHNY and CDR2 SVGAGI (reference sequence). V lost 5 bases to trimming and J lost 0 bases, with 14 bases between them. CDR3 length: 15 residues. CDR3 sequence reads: CASSAAGLHSYEQYF. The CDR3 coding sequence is TGTGCCAGCAGTGCCGCGGGACTGCACTCCTACGAGCAGTACTTC.

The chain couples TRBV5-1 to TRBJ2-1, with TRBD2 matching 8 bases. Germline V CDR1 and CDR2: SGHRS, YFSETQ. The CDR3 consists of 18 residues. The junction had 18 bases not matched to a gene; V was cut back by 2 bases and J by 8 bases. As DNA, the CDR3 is TGCGCCAGCAGCTTTATTAGCGGGGTAAATTTTTTTGCGGATGAGCAGTTCTTC. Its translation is CASSFISGVNFFADEQFF.

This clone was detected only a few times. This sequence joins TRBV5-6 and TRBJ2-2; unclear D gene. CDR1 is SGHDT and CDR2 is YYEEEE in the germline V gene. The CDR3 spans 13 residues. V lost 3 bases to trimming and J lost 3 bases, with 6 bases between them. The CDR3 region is CASSYRYTGELFF. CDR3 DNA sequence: TGTGCCAGCAGCTACAGATACACCGGGGAGCTGTTTTTT.

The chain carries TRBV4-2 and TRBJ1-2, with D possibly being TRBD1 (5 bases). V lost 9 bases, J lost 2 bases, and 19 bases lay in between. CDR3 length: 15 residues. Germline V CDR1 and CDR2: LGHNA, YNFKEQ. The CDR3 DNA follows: TGTGCCAGTAGTCGGGGGGGTGAGCTAAACTATGGCTACACCTTC. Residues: CASSRGGELNYGYTF.

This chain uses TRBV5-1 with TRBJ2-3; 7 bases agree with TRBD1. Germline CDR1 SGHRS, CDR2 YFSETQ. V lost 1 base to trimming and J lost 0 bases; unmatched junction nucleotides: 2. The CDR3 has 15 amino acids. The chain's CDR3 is CASSLPGQSTDTQYF. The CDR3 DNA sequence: TGCGCCAGCAGCTTGCCGGGACAGAGCACAGATACGCAGTATTTT. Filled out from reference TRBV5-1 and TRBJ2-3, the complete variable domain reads KAGVTQTPRYLIKTRGQQVTLSCSPISGHRSVSWYQQTPGQGLQFLFEYFSETQRNKGNFPGRFSGRQFSNSRSEMNVSTLELGDSALYLCASSLPGQSTDTQYFGPGTRLTVL.

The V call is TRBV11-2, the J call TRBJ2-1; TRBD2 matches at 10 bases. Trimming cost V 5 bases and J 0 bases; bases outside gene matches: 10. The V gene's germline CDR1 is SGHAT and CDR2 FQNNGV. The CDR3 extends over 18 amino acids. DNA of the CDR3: TGTGCCAGCAGCCGGACCCGAGGACTAGCGGTCTCCTACAATGAGCAGTTCTTC. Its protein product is CASSRTRGLAVSYNEQFF.

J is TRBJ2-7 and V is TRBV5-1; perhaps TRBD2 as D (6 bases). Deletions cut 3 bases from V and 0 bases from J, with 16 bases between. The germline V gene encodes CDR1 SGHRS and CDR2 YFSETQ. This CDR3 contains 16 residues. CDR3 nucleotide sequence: TGCGCCAGCAGCTACTCCCCGGGACTGAACTCCTACGAGCAGTACTTC. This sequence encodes CASSYSPGLNSYEQYF.

For the CDR3, the DNA is TGCGCCAGCAGCATAGACAGGTCTTTTGTCTTCGGCGGGGAGCTGTTTTTT. Its protein is CASSIDRSFVFGGELFF. V and J are TRBV5-1 and TRBJ2-2; D perhaps matches TRBD1 (6 bases). The CDR3 runs 17 residues. Trimming shortened V by 4 bases and J by 7 bases, and 23 bases separated the two germline ends. In germline, CDR1 is SGHRS, CDR2 YFSETQ.

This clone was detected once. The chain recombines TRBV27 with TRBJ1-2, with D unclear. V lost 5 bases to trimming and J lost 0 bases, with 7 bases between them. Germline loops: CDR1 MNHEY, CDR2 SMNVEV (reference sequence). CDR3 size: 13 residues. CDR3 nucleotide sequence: TGTGCCAGCAGTGCGCGGGCTAACTATGGCTACACCTTC. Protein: CASSARANYGYTF.